The source of this T cell receptor beta chain is a study of CD8 T cells in Susac syndrome. The study, taken as a whole, reports: Four to six Susac-specific public clones appeared in CD8+ TEMRA repertoires, and roughly 15 in total CD8+ repertoires.

This clonotype was detected only once. Its antigen is as yet unknown. Random hexamers primed reverse transcription of 0.5 to 1 ug RNA. TCRdb used MiXCR to reprocess the immunoSEQ multiplex PCR reads, holding one entry per CDR3 protein. The data show some 130,000 distinct CDR3 sequences, with 95% seen just once and about 0.18% held by the top ten. From blood CD8+ and CD4+ T cells, the TCR beta chain was sequenced. Trimming removed 10 bases at V and 6 bases at J, with 13 bases between. Germline values: CDR1 SGHAT, CDR2 FQDESV (reference sequence). The CDR3 length is 12 residues. The TCR sequence derives from a human donor with Susac syndrome. The sequenced sample was CD8+ T cells from PBMCs. The gene calls are TRBV11-1 and TRBJ1-5; D is ambiguous. As DNA, the CDR3 is TGTGCCAACGGGAACCGGGTTCAGCCCCAGCATTTT. Residues: CANGNRVQPQHF.